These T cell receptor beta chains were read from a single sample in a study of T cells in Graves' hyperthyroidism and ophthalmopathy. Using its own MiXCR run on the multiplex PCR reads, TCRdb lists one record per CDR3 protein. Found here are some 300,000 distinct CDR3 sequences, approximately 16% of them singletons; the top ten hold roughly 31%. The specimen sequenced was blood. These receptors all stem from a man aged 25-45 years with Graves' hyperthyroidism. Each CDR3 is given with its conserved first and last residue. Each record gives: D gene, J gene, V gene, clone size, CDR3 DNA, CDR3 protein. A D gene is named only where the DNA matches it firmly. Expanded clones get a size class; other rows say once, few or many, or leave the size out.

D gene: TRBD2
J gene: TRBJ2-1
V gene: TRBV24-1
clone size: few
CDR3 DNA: TGTGCCACCAGTGAACACCCCATAGCGGGAGGATTAGGCTCCTACAATGAGCAGTTCTTC
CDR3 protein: CATSEHPIAGGLGSYNEQFF

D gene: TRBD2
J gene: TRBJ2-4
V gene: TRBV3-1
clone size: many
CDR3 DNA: TGTGCCAGCAGCCCCGAAGGAGCGGGAGGGAATCTTGGCGACATTCAGTACTTC
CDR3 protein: CASSPEGAGGNLGDIQYF

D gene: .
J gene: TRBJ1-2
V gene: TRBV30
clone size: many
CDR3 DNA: TGTAGCTTTAAGGCGTGCTACACCTTC
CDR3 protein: CSFKACYTF

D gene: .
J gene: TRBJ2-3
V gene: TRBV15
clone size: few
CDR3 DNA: TGTGCCACCAGCCGGCATAAAGCGTCTAGCACAGATACGCAGTATTTT
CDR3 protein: CATSRHKASSTDTQYF

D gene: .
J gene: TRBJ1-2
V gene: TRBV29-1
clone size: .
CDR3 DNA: TGCAGCGTTGAGGGGTTGACGGGGTATGGCTACACCTTC
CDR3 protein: CSVEGLTGYGYTF

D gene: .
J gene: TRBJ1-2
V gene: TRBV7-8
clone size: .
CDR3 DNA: TGTGCCAGCAGCTTAGCACCCCAGGGGAACTATGGCTACACCTTC
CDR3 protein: CASSLAPQGNYGYTF

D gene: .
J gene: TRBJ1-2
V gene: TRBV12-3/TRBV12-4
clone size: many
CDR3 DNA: TGTGCCAGCAACCACAAAGACGCGGGTAACTATGGCTACACCTTC
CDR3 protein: CASNHKDAGNYGYTF

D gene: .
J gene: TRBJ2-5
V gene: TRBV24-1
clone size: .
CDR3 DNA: TGTGCCACCACCTCCGGGACACCCCAAGGGACCCAGTACTTC
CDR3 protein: CATTSGTPQGTQYF

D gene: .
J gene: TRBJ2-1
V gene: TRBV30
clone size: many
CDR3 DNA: TGTGCCTGGAGTCAGACAGGCTCCTACAATGAGCAGTTCTTC
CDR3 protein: CAWSQTGSYNEQFF

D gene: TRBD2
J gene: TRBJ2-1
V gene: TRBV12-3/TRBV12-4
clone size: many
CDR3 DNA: TGTGCCACTAGTTTAGGGCTAGCGGGACAAAGGAATGAGCAGTTCTTC
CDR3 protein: CATSLGLAGQRNEQFF

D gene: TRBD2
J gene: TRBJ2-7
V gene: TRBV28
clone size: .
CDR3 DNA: TGTGCCAGCAGTTTTACAGCGGGAGGCCACATAGGCGAGCAGTACTTC
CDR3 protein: CASSFTAGGHIGEQYF

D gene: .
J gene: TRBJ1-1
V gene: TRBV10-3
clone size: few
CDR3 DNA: TGTGCCATCAGGGCGGGGACTGAAGCTTTCTTT
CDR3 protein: CAIRAGTEAFF

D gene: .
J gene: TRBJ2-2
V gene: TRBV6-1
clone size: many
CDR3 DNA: TGTGCCAGCAAAGCAGGGAACACCGGGGAGCTGTTTTTT
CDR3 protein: CASKAGNTGELFF

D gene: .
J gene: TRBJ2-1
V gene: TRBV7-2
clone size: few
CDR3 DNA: TGTGCCAGCAGCTTGAACGGCAATGAGCAGTTCTTC
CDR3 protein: CASSLNGNEQFF

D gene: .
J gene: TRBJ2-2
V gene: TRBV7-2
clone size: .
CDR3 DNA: TGTGCCAGCAGCTTAATTAGGGTGAACACCGGGGAGCTGTTTTTT
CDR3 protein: CASSLIRVNTGELFF

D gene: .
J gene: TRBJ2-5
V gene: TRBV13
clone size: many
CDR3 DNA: TGTGCCAGCAGTCTACTTGAGGACAGACAAGAGACCCAGTACTTC
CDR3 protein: CASSLLEDRQETQYF

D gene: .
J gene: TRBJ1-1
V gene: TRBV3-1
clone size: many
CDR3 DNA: TGTGCCAGCAGCCAAGATGCGGGGTACACTGAAGCTTTCTTT
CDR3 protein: CASSQDAGYTEAFF

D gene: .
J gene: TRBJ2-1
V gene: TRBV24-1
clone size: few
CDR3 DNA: TGTGCCACCAGTGGGGGCATGGGCTCCTACAATGAGCAGTTCTTC
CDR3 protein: CATSGGMGSYNEQFF

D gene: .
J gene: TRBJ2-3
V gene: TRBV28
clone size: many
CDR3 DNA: TGTGCCAGCATGGGGCCCAGGAAGGATACGCAGTATTTT
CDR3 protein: CASMGPRKDTQYF

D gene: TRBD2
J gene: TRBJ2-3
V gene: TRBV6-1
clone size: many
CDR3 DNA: TGTGCCAGCAATCGGCGGGAGGACTACACAGATACGCAGTATTTT
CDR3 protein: CASNRREDYTDTQYF

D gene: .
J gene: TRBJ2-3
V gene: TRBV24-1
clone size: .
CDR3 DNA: TGTGCCACCAGTGGGGTTGGGCGACCCGCAGATACGCAGTATTTT
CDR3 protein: CATSGVGRPADTQYF

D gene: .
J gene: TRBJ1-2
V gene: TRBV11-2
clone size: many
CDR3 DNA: TGTGCCAGCAGCCTACAGGGTCGCGGCTACACCTTC
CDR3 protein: CASSLQGRGYTF

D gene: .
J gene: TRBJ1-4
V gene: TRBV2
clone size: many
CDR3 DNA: TGTGCCAGCAGTGCCGGGACTAGGGGTGAAAAACTGTTTTTT
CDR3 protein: CASSAGTRGEKLFF

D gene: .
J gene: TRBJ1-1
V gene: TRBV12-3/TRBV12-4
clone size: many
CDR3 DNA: TGTGCCAGCACCCTATTCGGGGGAGCTTTCTTT
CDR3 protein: CASTLFGGAFF

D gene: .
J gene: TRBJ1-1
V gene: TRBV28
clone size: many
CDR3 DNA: TGTGCCAGCAGGAAGGAGTACACTGAAGCTTTCTTT
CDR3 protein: CASRKEYTEAFF

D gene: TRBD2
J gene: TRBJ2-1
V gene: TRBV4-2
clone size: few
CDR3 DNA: TGTGCCAGCAGGCGAGCGGGGGGCGAGCAGTTCTTC
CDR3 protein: CASRRAGGEQFF

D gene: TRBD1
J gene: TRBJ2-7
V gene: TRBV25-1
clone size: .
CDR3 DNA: TGTGCCAGCAGGGGGACAGGGGTATTCGAGCAGTACTTC
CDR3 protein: CASRGTGVFEQYF

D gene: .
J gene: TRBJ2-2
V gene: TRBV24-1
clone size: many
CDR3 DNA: TGTGCCACCGCGGTCGAATCGAACACCGGGGAGCTGTTTTTT
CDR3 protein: CATAVESNTGELFF

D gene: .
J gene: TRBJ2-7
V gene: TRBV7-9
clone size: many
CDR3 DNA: TGTGCCAGCAGCTCAACCGGGACGGAGACCTACGAGCAGTACTTC
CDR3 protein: CASSSTGTETYEQYF

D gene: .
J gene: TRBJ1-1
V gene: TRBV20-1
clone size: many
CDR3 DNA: TGCAGTGCTCGGGGGAGCAACCTTGACACTGAAGCTTTCTTT
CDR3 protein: CSARGSNLDTEAFF

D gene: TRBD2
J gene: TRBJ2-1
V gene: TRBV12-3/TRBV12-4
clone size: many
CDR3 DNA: TGTGCCAGCAAGCCGGGACTAGCGGGAGATAAGCAGTTCTTC
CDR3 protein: CASKPGLAGDKQFF

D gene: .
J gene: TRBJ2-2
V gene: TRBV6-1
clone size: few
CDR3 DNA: TGTGCCGGCAGCGGCCTTCCGGAGCTGTTTTTT
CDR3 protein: CAGSGLPELFF

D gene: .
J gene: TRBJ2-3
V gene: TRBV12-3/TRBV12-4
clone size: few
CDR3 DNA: TGTGCCAGCAGTCCATCTACCGGGGCGCAGTATTTT
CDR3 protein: CASSPSTGAQYF

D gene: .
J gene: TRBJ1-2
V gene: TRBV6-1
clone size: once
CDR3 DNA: TGTGCCAGCACGCGGCCGCGGGTTGGATTCTATGGCTACACCTTC
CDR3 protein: CASTRPRVGFYGYTF

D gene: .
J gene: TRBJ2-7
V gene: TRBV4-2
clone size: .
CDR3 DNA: TGTGCCAGCAGCCAAGAGGTGGCCTCCTCCTACGAGCAGTACTTC
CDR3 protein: CASSQEVASSYEQYF

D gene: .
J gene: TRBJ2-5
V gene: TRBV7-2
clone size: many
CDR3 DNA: TGTGCCAGCAGCTTAGCGGGGGGCGGGAGCGGAGGAGAGACCCAGTACTTC
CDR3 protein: CASSLAGGGSGGETQYF

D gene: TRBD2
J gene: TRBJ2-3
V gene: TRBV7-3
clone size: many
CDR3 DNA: TGTGCCAGCAGCTCCGAGGGAGCGGGAGACGCAGATACGCAGTATTTT
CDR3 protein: CASSSEGAGDADTQYF

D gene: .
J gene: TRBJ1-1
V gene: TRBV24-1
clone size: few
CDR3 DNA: TGTGCCACCAGCCGAGCCGGGGGGGTGAACACTGAAGCTTTCTTT
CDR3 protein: CATSRAGGVNTEAFF

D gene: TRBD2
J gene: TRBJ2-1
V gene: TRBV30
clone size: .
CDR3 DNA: TGTGCCTGGAGTGTGGTAGCGGGAGGGGATGAGCAGTTCTTC
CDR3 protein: CAWSVVAGGDEQFF

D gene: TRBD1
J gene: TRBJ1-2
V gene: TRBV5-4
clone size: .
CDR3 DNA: TGTGCCAGCAGCTACGAGCGGACAGGGCCCGATGGGTATGGCTACACCTTC
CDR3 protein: CASSYERTGPDGYGYTF

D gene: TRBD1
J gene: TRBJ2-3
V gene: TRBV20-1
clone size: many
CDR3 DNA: TGCAGTGCCCGCCCGGGACAGGGACACTCTAGCACAGATACGCAGTATTTT
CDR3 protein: CSARPGQGHSSTDTQYF

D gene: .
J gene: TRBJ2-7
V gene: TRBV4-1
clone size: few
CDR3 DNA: TGCGCCAGCAGCAAGGGACTTGAGGCCTACGAGCAGTACTTC
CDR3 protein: CASSKGLEAYEQYF

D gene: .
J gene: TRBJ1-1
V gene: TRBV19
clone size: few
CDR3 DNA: TGTGCCAGTAGTATCGGGGCCGTGAACACTGAAGCTTTCTTT
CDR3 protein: CASSIGAVNTEAFF

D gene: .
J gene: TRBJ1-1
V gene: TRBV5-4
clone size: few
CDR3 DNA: TGTGCCAGCAGTTCTCAGACGAACACTGAAGCTTTCTTT
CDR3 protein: CASSSQTNTEAFF

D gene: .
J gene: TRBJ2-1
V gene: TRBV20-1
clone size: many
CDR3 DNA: TGCAGTTACGGGTCTCGTACCACCTACAATGAGCAGTTCTTC
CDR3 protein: CSYGSRTTYNEQFF

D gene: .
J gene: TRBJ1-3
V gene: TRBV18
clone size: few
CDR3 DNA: TGTGCCAGCTCACCTAATCCCGGGACCCCTGGAAACACCATATATTTT
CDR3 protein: CASSPNPGTPGNTIYF

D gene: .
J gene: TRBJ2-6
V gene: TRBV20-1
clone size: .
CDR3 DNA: TGCAGTGCGCCACGGGAAGTGGGATACGACGTCCTGACTTTC
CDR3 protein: CSAPREVGYDVLTF

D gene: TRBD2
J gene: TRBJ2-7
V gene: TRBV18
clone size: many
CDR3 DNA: TGTGCCAGCTCACCAATGGCGGGGGACTCCTACGAGCAGTACTTC
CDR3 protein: CASSPMAGDSYEQYF

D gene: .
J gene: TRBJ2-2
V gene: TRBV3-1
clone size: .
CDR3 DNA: TGTGCCGGCAGCTCTCGGGACGGAATAAACACCGGGGAGCTGTTTTTT
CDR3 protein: CAGSSRDGINTGELFF

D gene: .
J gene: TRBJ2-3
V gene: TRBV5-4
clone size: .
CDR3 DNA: TGTGCCAGCAGCTTGGATGGCGCGAACCCGTCAGATACGCAGTATTTT
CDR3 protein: CASSLDGANPSDTQYF

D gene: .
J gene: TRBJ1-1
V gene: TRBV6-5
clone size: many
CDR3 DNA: TGTGCCAGCAGTTTCAGGGATAACCCTGAAGCTTTCTTT
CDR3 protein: CASSFRDNPEAFF